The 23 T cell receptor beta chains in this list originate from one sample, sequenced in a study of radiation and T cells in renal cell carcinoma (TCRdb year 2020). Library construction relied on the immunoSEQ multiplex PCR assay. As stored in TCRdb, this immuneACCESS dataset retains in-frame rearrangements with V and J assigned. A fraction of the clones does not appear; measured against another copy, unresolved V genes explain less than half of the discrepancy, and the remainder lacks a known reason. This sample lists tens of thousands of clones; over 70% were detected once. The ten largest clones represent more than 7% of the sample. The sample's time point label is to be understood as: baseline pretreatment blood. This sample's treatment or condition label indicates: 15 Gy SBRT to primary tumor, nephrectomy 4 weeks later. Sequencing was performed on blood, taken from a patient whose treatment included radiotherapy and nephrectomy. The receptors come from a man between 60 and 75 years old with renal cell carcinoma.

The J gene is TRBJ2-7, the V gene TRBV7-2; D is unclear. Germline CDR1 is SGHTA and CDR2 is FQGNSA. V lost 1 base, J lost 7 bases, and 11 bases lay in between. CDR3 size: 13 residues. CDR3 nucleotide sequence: TGTGCCAGCAGCTTAGGTGGGTCCGGAGAGCAGTACTTC. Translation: CASSLGGSGEQYF.

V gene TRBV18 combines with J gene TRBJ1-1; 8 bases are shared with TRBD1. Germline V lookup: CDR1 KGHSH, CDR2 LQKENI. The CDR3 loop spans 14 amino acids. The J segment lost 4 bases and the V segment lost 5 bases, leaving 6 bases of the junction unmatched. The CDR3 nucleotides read TGTGCCAGCTCAGCCAGGGGGCTGGGCACTGAAGCTTTCTTT. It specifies CASSARGLGTEAFF.

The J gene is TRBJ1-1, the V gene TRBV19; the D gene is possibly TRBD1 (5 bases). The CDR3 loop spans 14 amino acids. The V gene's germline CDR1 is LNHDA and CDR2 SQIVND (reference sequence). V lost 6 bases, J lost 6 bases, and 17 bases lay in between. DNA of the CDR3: TGTGCCAGTAGCCCTCCGGGACTGTTCGCTGAAGCTTTCTTT. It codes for CASSPPGLFAEAFF.

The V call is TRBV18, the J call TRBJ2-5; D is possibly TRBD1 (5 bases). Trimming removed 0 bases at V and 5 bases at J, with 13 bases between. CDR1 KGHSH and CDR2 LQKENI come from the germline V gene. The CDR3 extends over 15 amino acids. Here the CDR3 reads CASSPPTGPGETQYF. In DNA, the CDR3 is TGTGCCAGCTCACCACCCACAGGTCCAGGGGAGACCCAGTACTTC.

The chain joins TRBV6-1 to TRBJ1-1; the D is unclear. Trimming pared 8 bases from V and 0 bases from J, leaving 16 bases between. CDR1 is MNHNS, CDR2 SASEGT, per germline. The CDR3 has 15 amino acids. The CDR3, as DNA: TGTGCCAGCCTGATTGGGAGATTAATGAACACTGAAGCTTTCTTT. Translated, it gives CASLIGRLMNTEAFF.

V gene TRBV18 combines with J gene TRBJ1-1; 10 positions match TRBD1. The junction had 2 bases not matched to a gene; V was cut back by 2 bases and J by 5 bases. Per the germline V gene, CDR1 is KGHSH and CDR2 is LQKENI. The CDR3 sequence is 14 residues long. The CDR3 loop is CASSPGQGVTEAFF. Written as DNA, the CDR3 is TGTGCCAGCTCACCAGGACAGGGGGTAACTGAAGCTTTCTTT.

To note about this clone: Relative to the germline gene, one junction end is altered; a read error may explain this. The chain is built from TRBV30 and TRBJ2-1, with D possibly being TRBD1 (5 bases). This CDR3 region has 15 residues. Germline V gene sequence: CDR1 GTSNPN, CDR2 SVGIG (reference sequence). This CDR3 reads CAWSAGKGRGNGQFF. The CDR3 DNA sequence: TGTGCCTGGAGCGCTGGAAAGGGTAGGGGCAATGGGCAGTTCTTC.

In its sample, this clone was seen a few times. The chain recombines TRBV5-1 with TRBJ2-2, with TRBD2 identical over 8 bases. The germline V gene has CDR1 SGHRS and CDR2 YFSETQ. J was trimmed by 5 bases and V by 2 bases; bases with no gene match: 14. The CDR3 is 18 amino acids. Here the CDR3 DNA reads TGCGCCAGCAGCTTTGGCCCCTTAAGCGGGAGTCGGACCGGGGAGCTGTTTTTT. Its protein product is CASSFGPLSGSRTGELFF.

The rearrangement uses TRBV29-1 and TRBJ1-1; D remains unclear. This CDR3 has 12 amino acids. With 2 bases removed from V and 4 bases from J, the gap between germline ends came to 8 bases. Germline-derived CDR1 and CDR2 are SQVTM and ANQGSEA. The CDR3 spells CSVELTGTEAFF. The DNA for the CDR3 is TGCAGCGTTGAATTGACGGGCACTGAAGCTTTCTTT. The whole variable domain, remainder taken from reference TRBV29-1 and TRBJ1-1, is SAVISQKPSRDICQRGTSLTIQCQVDSQVTMMFWYRQQPGQSLTLIATANQGSEATYESGFVIDKFPISRPNLTFSTLTVSNMSPEDSSIYLCSVELTGTEAFFGQGTRLTVV.

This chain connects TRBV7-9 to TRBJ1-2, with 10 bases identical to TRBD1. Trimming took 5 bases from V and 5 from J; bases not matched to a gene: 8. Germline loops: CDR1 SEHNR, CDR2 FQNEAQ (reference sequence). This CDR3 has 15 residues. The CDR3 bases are TGTGCCAGCAGCGAACGGGGACAGGGGTATTATGGCTACACCTTC. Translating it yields CASSERGQGYYGYTF. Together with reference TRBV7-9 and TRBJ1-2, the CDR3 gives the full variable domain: DTGVSQNPRHKITKRGQNVTFRCDPISEHNRLYWYRQTLGQGPEFLTYFQNEAQLEKSRLLSDRFSAERPKGSFSTLEIQRTEQGDSAMYLCASSERGQGYYGYTFGSGTRLTVV.

The CDR3 loop reads CASNTLDTAYGYTF. The CDR3 DNA sequence: TGTGCCAGTAACACTTTAGATACAGCCTATGGCTACACCTTC. V and J are TRBV19 and TRBJ1-2; no definite D call. Germline values: CDR1 LNHDA, CDR2 SQIVND (reference sequence). V lost 7 bases and J 4 bases, leaving 16 bases between the germline ends. The CDR3 contains 14 residues.

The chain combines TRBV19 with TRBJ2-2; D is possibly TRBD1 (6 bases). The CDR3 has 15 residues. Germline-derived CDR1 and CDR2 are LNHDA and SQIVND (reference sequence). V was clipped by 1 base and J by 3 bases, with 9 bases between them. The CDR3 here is CASSIGYRDTGELFF. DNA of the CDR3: TGTGCCAGTAGTATAGGGTACAGGGACACCGGGGAGCTGTTTTTT.

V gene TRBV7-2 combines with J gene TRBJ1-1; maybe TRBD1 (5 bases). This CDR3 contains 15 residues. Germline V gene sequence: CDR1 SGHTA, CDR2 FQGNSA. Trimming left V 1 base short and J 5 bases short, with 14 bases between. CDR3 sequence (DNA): TGTGCCAGCAGCTTAGTTGGGAGGGGAGGAACTGAAGCTTTCTTT. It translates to CASSLVGRGGTEAFF.

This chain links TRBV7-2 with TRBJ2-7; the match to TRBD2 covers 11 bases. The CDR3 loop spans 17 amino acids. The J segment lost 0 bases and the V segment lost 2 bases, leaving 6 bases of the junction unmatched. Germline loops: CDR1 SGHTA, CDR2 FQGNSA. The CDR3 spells CASSLRTSGPRSYEQYF. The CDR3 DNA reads TGTGCCAGCAGCTTACGGACTAGCGGGCCTCGCTCCTACGAGCAGTACTTC. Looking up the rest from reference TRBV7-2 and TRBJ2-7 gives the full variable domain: GAGVSQSPSNKVTEKGKDVELRCDPISGHTALYWYRQSLGQGLEFLIYFQGNSAPDKSGLPSDRFSAERTGGSVSTLTIQRTQQEDSAVYLCASSLRTSGPRSYEQYFGPGTRLTVT.

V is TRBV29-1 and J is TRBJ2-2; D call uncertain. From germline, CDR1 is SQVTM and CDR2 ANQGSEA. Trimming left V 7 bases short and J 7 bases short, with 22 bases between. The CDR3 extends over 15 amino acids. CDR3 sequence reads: CSAEDDGRRGGELFF. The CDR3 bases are TGCAGCGCCGAAGACGACGGACGCCGTGGCGGGGAGCTGTTTTTT.

The CDR3 DNA is TGTGCCAGCAGCTTAGAACAGGGCGCCTACGAGCAGTACGTC. Translation gives CASSLEQGAYEQYV. This chain uses TRBV11-3 with TRBJ2-7; TRBD1 might be the D (6 bases). Trimming cost V 0 bases and J 2 bases, with 8 bases left between them. Germline assignment: CDR1 SGHNT and CDR2 YENEEA. This CDR3 spans 14 amino acids.

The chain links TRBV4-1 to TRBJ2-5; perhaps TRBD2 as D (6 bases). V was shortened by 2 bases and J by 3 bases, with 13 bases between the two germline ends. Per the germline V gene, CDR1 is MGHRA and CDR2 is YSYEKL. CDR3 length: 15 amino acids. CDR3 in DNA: TGCGCCAGCAGCCAAAGCGCGGGGCGAAAAGAGACCCAGTACTTC. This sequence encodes CASSQSAGRKETQYF.

CDR3: CSVASQGHQPQHF. The DNA of the CDR3 is TGCAGCGTTGCGTCACAGGGTCATCAGCCCCAGCATTTT. This chain joins TRBV29-1 and TRBJ1-5, with D perhaps matching TRBD1 (6 bases). Trimming cost V 4 bases and J 5 bases, with 12 bases left between them. The CDR3 length is 13 residues. CDR1 is SQVTM and CDR2 is ANQGSEA in the germline V gene.

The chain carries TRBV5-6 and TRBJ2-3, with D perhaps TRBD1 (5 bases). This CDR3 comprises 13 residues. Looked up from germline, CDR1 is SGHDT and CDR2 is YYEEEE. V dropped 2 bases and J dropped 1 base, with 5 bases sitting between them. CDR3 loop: CASSLGGTDTQYF. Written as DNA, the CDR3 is TGTGCCAGCAGCTTAGGGGGCACAGATACGCAGTATTTT.

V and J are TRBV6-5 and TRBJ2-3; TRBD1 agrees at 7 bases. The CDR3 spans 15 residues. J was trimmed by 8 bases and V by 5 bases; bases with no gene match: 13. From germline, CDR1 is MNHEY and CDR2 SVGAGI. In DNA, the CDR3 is TGTGCCAGCAGTCAGCGAGATAGGGGGCGAAGTACGCAGTATTTT. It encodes CASSQRDRGRSTQYF.

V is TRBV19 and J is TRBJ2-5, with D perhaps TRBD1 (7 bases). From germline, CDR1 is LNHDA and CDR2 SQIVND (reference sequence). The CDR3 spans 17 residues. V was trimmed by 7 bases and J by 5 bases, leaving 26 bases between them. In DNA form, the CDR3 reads TGTGCCAGTACCAAATCGAGGGGGGACAGAGGTTTGGAGACCCAGTACTTC. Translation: CASTKSRGDRGLETQYF.

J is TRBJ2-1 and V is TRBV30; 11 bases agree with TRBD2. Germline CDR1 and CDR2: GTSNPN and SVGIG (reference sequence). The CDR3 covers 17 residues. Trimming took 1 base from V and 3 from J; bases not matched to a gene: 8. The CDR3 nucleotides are TGTGCCTGGAGTGATCCGGGACTAGCGGACAACTACAATGAGCAGTTCTTC. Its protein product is CAWSDPGLADNYNEQFF.

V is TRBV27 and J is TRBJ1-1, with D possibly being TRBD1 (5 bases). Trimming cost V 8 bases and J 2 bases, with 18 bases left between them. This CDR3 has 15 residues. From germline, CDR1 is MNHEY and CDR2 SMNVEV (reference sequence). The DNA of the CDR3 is TGTGCCAGCTCCCTTGCGGGGGGGATTAACACTGAAGCTTTCTTT. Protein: CASSLAGGINTEAFF.